The 2 T cell receptor beta chains given below trace back to one sample, sequenced in a study of graft-versus-host responses after intestinal transplantation. No antigen has been identified for these receptors. Sequencing was performed with immunoSEQ multiplex PCR; in TCRdb, only in-frame clones are kept and a portion is missing. The sample lists approximately 49,000 clones; roughly nine tenths were seen once. The sample in question was unstimulated CD4+ T cells sorted from spleen or lymph node cells, obtained before transplant. Receptors were obtained from a human donor who was the organ donor for an intestinal transplant.

The chain couples TRBV7-2 to TRBJ1-2; D is perhaps TRBD1 (5 bases). Trimming shortened V by 2 bases and J by 6 bases, and 10 bases separated the two germline ends. Germline lookup yields CDR1 SGHTA and CDR2 FQGNSA. The CDR3 loop spans 13 amino acids. The CDR3 nucleotides read TGTGCCAGCAGCTTACAGGAGGGACATGGCTACACCTTC. The encoded protein is CASSLQEGHGYTF.

The chain employs TRBV28 and TRBJ1-2; TRBD1 agrees at 8 bases. Germline V gives CDR1 MDHEN, CDR2 SYDVKM. This CDR3 spans 15 amino acids. Trimming at V came to 5 bases and at J to 4 bases, leaving 9 bases not matched to a gene. The CDR3 here is CASSQLDGQGYGYTF. Here the CDR3 DNA reads TGTGCCAGCAGTCAACTCGACGGACAGGGCTATGGCTACACCTTC.